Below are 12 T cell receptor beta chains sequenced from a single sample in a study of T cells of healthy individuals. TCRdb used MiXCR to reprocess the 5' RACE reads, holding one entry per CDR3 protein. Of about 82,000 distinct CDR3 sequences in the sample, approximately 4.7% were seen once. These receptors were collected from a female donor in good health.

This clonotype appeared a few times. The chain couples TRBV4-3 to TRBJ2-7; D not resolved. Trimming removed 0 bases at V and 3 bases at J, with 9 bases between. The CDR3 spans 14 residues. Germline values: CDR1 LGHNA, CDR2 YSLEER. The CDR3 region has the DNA TGCGCCAGCAGCCAAGATCTCGGCCTCTACGAGCAGTACTTC. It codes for CASSQDLGLYEQYF.

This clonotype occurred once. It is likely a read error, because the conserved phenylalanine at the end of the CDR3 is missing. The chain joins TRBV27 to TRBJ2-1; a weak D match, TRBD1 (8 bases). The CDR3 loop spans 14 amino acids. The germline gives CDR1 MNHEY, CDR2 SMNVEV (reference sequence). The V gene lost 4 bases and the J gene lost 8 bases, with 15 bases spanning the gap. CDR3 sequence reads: CASSSDRAGDEQFS. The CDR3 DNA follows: TGTGCCAGCAGTTCGGACAGGGCGGGAGATGAGCAGTTCTCC.

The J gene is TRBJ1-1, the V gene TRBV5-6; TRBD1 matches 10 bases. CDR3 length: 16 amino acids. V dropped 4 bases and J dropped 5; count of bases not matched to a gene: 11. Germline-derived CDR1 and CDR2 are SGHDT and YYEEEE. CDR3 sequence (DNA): TGTGCCAGCAGCGCGGGACAGGGGTTTTCGGAAACTGAAGCTTTCTTT. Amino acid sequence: CASSAGQGFSETEAFF.

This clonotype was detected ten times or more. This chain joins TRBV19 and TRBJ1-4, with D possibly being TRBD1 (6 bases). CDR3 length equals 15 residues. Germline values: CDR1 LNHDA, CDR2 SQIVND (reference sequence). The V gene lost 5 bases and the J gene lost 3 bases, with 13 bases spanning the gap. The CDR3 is CASSPRGSPNEKLFF. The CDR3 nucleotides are TGTGCCAGTAGTCCCAGGGGATCTCCTAATGAAAAACTGTTTTTT.

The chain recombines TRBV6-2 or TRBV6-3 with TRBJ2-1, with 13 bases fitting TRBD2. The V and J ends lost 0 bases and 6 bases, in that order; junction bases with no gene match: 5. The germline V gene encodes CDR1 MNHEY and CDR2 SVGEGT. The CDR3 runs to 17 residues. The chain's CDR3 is CASSYSGLAGVSNEQFF. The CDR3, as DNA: TGTGCCAGCAGTTACTCCGGACTAGCGGGAGTAAGCAATGAGCAGTTCTTC.

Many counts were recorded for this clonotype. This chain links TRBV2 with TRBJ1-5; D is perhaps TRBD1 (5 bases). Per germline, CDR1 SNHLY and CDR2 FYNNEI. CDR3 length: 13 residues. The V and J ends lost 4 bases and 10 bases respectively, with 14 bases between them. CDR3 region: CASSAGAVEPQHF. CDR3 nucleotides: TGTGCCAGCAGTGCCGGGGCTGTCGAACCCCAGCATTTT.

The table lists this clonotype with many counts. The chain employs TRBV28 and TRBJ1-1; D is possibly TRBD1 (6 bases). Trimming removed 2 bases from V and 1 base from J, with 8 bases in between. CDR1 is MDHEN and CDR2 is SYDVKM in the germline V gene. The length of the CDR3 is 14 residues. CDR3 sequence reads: CASSLKTGNTEAFF. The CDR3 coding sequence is TGTGCCAGCAGTTTAAAGACAGGGAACACTGAAGCTTTCTTT.

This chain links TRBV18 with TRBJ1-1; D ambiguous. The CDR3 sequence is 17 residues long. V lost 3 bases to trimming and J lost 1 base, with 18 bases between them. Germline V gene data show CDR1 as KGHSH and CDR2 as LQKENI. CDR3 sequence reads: CASSPIKSGKGNTEAFF. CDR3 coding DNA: TGTGCCAGCTCACCGATCAAGTCTGGGAAGGGGAACACTGAAGCTTTCTTT.

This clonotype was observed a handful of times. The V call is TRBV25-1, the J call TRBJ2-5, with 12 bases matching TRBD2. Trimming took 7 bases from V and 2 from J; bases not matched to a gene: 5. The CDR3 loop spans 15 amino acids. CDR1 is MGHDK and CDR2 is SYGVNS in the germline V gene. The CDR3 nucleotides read TGTGCCAGCATGAGACTAGCGGGAGTACAAGAGACCCAGTACTTC. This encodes CASMRLAGVQETQYF.

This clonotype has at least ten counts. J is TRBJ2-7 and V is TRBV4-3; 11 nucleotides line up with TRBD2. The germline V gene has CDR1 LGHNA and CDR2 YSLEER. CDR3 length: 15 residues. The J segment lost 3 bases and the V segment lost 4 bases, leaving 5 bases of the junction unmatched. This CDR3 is CASSRVAGGDYEQYF. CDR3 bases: TGCGCCAGCAGCCGAGTAGCGGGAGGGGACTACGAGCAGTACTTC.

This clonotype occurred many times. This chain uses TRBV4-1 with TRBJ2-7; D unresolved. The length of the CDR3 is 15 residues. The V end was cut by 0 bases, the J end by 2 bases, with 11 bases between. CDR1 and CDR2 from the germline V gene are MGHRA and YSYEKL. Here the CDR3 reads CASSQELLPPYEQYF. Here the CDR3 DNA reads TGCGCCAGCAGCCAAGAACTCCTACCTCCCTACGAGCAGTACTTC.

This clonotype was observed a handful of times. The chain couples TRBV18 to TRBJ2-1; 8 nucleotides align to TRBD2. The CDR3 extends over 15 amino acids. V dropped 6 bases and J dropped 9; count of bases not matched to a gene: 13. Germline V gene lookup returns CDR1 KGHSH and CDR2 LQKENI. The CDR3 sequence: CASSLSRAGVLEQFF. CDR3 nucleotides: TGTGCCAGCTCCCTGAGCCGAGCGGGAGTCCTTGAGCAGTTCTTC.